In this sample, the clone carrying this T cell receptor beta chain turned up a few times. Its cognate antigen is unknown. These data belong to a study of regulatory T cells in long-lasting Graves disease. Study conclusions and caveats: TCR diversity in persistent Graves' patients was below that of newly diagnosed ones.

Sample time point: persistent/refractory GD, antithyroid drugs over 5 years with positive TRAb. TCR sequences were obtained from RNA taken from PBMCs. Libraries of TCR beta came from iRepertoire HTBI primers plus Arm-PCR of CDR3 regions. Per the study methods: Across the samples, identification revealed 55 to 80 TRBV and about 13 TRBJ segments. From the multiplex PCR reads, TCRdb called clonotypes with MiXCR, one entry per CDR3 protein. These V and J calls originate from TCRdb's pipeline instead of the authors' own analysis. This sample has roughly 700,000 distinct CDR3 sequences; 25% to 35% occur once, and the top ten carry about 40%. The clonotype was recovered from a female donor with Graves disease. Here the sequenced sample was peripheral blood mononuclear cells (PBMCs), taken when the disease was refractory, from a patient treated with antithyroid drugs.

The CDR3 coding sequence is TGTGCCAGCAGCCCTTCCACAGGGGGCCTTGGCTACACCTTC. Protein product: CASSPSTGGLGYTF. V and J are TRBV6-1 and TRBJ1-2; 9 nucleotides line up with TRBD1. Germline CDR1 and CDR2: MNHNS and SASEGT. The CDR3 runs to 14 residues. Losses at the gene ends were 6 bases for V and 7 bases for J; bases not matched to a gene: 9.